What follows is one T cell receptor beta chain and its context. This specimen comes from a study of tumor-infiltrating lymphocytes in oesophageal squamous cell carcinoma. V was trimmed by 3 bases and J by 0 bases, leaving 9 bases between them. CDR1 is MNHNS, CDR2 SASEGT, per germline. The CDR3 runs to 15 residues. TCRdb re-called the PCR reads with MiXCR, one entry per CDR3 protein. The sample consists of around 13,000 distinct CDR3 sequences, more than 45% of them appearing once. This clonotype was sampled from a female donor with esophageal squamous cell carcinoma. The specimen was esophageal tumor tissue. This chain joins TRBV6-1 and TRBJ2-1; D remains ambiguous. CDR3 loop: CASSDWGGSYNEQFF. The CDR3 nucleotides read TGTGCCAGCAGTGATTGGGGTGGCTCCTACAATGAGCAGTTCTTC.